The rows below give T cell receptor beta chains drawn from one sample of a study of CD8 T cells in Susac syndrome. TCRdb reprocessed the immunoSEQ multiplex PCR reads via MiXCR and lists one record per CDR3 protein. The data show about 140,000 distinct CDR3 sequences, 94% seen once. The sample was CD4+ T cells from PBMCs. The receptors were gathered from a human donor in good health. The CDR3 runs from the conserved cysteine through the conserved F or W.

v_call: TRBV5-1; j_call: TRBJ2-7; cdr3_aa: CASSPETGGRGYEQYF
v_call: TRBV12-3/TRBV12-4; j_call: TRBJ2-7; cdr3_aa: CASSLKGTYEQYF
v_call: TRBV20-1; j_call: TRBJ2-7; cdr3_aa: CSARDRGVYSDEQYF
v_call: TRBV24-1; j_call: TRBJ1-1; cdr3_aa: CATSDLRTDLLVNTEAFF
v_call: TRBV5-1; j_call: TRBJ1-2; cdr3_aa: CASSLAGVLWDYTF
v_call: TRBV6-4; j_call: TRBJ1-2; cdr3_aa: CASSEDRNYGYTF
v_call: TRBV12-3/TRBV12-4; j_call: TRBJ2-7; cdr3_aa: CASSRPGGGEQYF
v_call: TRBV29-1; j_call: TRBJ1-4; cdr3_aa: CSVGGGQGGELFF
v_call: TRBV12-3/TRBV12-4; j_call: TRBJ2-7; cdr3_aa: CASSLESQYEQYF
v_call: TRBV3-1; j_call: TRBJ2-3; cdr3_aa: CASSRGGDTQYF
v_call: TRBV24-1; j_call: TRBJ2-2; cdr3_aa: CATSDPTRRGANTGELFF
v_call: TRBV4-1; j_call: TRBJ2-1; cdr3_aa: CASSSTGTSGVEQFF
v_call: TRBV20-1; j_call: TRBJ1-5; cdr3_aa: CSARRTGDIQPQHF
v_call: TRBV5-4; j_call: TRBJ1-1; cdr3_aa: CASSLETMRNTEAFF
v_call: TRBV19; j_call: TRBJ2-1; cdr3_aa: CASKRQGVYNEQFF
v_call: TRBV3-1; j_call: TRBJ2-2; cdr3_aa: CASSNTGELFF
v_call: TRBV19; j_call: TRBJ2-2; cdr3_aa: CASSPRGLGNTGELFF
v_call: TRBV19; j_call: TRBJ1-1; cdr3_aa: CASSIGGGETEAFF
v_call: TRBV30; j_call: TRBJ1-1; cdr3_aa: CAWGQGGANTEAFF
v_call: TRBV12-3/TRBV12-4; j_call: TRBJ1-3; cdr3_aa: CASLIHRNTIYF
v_call: TRBV7-2; j_call: TRBJ2-5; cdr3_aa: CASSLIETQYF
v_call: TRBV7-9; j_call: TRBJ2-7; cdr3_aa: CASSLSGQGSYEQYF
v_call: TRBV3-1; j_call: TRBJ1-6; cdr3_aa: CASSHVLGPLHF
v_call: TRBV19; j_call: TRBJ2-1; cdr3_aa: CASKTYNEQFF
v_call: TRBV3-1; j_call: TRBJ2-7; cdr3_aa: CASSHGTGIYEQYF
v_call: TRBV3-1; j_call: TRBJ2-7; cdr3_aa: CASSQDPSYEQYF
v_call: TRBV20-1; j_call: TRBJ2-7; cdr3_aa: CSAKEGGNYEQYF
v_call: TRBV29-1; j_call: TRBJ1-4; cdr3_aa: CSVNRGLGEKLFF
v_call: TRBV15; j_call: TRBJ2-5; cdr3_aa: CATSRGVAGVETQYF
v_call: TRBV9; j_call: TRBJ2-2; cdr3_aa: CASSVVGTDTGELFF
v_call: TRBV7-2; j_call: TRBJ1-1; cdr3_aa: CASSFGQGITEAFF
v_call: TRBV24-1; j_call: TRBJ2-2; cdr3_aa: CATSAPAGDGNTGELFF
v_call: TRBV11-2; j_call: TRBJ2-5; cdr3_aa: CASSFTHVGMETQYF
v_call: TRBV6-6; j_call: TRBJ1-1; cdr3_aa: CASSYSIGGGVTEAFF
v_call: TRBV11-2; j_call: TRBJ2-1; cdr3_aa: CASSFTSGPSYNEQFF